This T cell receptor (beta chain) was observed in a study of blood T cell repertoires in COVID-19. Study context: The study drew acute and convalescent COVID-19 samples from the United States, Italy and Spain. T cells, B-cell-depleted T cells, or PBMCs supplied cDNA or gDNA.

This clone was found many times. The protocol was immunoSEQ multiplex PCR, while the TCRdb copy is restricted to in-frame clones and leaves out a portion. Found here are about 170,000 clones, roughly 70% of them singletons; the top ten hold around 2.9%. There are 13 residues in the CDR3. Germline assignment: CDR1 SQVTM and CDR2 ANQGSEA. The sequenced sample consisted of peripheral blood. The sequence was collected from a woman older than 75 with acute or convalescent COVID-19. The chain links TRBV29-1 to TRBJ2-2; TRBD2 matches at 7 bases. CDR3 region: CSVGRESTGELFF. The CDR3 DNA reads as TGCAGTGTGGGGCGGGAGAGCACCGGGGAGCTGTTTTTT.